A selection of T cell receptor beta chains follows, all from one sample in a study of CXCR3-negative and CXCR3-positive naive CD8 T cells. No DNA is given; TCRdb re-called the 5' RACE reads and lists each CDR3 protein once. The sample table sets out tens of thousands of distinct CDR3 sequences. Sequenced input: memory CD8+ T cells from blood. All receptors come from a human donor in good health. Some clones in this sample may be carry-over from other donors' samples. Both conserved end residues are part of each CDR3. Fields, in order: J gene, V gene, CDR3 protein.

TRBJ2-1 | TRBV12-3/TRBV12-4 | CASSSVGYNEQFF
TRBJ2-2 | TRBV7-9 | CASSFIPGPGELFF
TRBJ1-2 | TRBV27 | CASSSYRDGYTF
TRBJ1-5 | TRBV27 | CASSTDAGVQPQHF
TRBJ2-3 | TRBV4-3 | CASSAGREPDTQYF
TRBJ1-5 | TRBV7-9 | CASSLQFQPQHF
TRBJ1-1 | TRBV20-1 | CSLELGNTEAFF
TRBJ2-2 | TRBV5-6 | CASSAGQGLRELFF
TRBJ1-1 | TRBV29-1 | CSAAPGADNTEAFF
TRBJ2-3 | TRBV12-3/TRBV12-4 | CASSFGQGSTDTQYF
TRBJ1-1 | TRBV28 | CASSPPPPTVLNTEAFF
TRBJ2-2 | TRBV2 | CATNSGRGHGELFF
TRBJ2-5 | TRBV25-1 | CASSVIGGGETQYF
TRBJ2-3 | TRBV6-4 | CASSDSSGGADTQYF
TRBJ2-3 | TRBV2 | CASSRGQGALTDTQYF
TRBJ1-2 | TRBV7-8 | CASSSISTYGYTF
TRBJ2-5 | TRBV5-1 | CASKEEASETQYF
TRBJ1-3 | TRBV5-1 | CASSLGPGGRNTIYF
TRBJ1-1 | TRBV20-1 | CSATGENSNTEAFF
TRBJ2-7 | TRBV20-1 | CSARGSSGVYEQYF
TRBJ2-3 | TRBV4-3 | CASSQDRGKDTQYF
TRBJ2-7 | TRBV4-2 | CASSQRDGRRDLSYEQYF
TRBJ2-1 | TRBV27 | CASSLSDQNEQFF
TRBJ1-2 | TRBV12-3/TRBV12-4 | CASSLLGTVNF
TRBJ1-2 | TRBV7-9 | CASSGSQEYGYTF
TRBJ2-1 | TRBV19 | CATSRTDEQFF
TRBJ2-1 | TRBV20-1 | CSAPTSGGPRRGYEQFF
TRBJ1-2 | TRBV10-3 | CAISLTGRDGYTF
TRBJ1-1 | TRBV29-1 | CSVAGVTEAFF
TRBJ2-3 | TRBV6-5 | CASSWSAGSTDTQYF
TRBJ1-1 | TRBV28 | CASSLPPGRGKTEAFF
TRBJ2-1 | TRBV7-8 | CASSASLAGGPRYNEQFF
TRBJ2-1 | TRBV29-1 | CSVVGTGLYNEQFF
TRBJ1-1 | TRBV29-1 | CSVEGVTEAFF
TRBJ2-7 | TRBV28 | CANSLRERGPYEQYF
TRBJ2-7 | TRBV29-1 | CSVGAIKGSYEQYF
TRBJ2-1 | TRBV29-1 | CSSIGGSHPEQFF
TRBJ2-5 | TRBV28 | CASRLYRVEETQYF
TRBJ1-1 | TRBV11-2 | CASSEGQGTNTEAFF
TRBJ1-1 | TRBV2 | CASNSPDRGTEAFF
TRBJ2-2 | TRBV29-1 | CSVERADRNTGELFF
TRBJ2-1 | TRBV7-3 | CASSLLVGNEQFF